This TCR beta chain was retrieved from a study of T cells in Graves' hyperthyroidism and ophthalmopathy. RNA transcripts provided the source from which TCR beta CDR3 regions were amplified. HTBI primers were employed in a first-round RT-PCR of the TCR CDR3. TCRdb ran MiXCR on the multiplex PCR reads and lists one entry per CDR3 protein. The repertoire has approximately 600,000 distinct CDR3 sequences, roughly 14% of them found once; the top ten carry about 4%. Uncontrolled infection, other autoimmune disease, pregnancy or lactation barred patients from enrollment. The table lists this clonotype with many counts. Antigen specificity is unknown. Study-wide findings and caveats: By a 13 V-J model, ophthalmopathy was set apart from stable hyperthyroidism.

V gave up 6 bases and J gave up 1 base, with 6 bases separating them. Per the germline V gene, CDR1 is DFQATT and CDR2 is SNEGSKA (reference sequence). This CDR3 comprises 12 residues. Sample: blood. The genes are TRBV20-1 and TRBJ2-2; D unclear. The sequence derives from a woman between 35 and 50 years old with Graves' ophthalmopathy. CDR3 DNA sequence: TGCAGTGCGCCGGAGAACACCGGGGAGCTGTTTTTT. Its translation: CSAPENTGELFF.